These 29 T cell receptor beta chains were sequenced from one sample in a study of cytomegalovirus exposure and HLA in healthy donors. Use of 60 Vbeta and 13 Jbeta primers characterized the PCR. TCRdb keeps only in-frame clones here, not all; method: immunoSEQ multiplex PCR. Seen here are hundreds of thousands of clones, about 87% observed once, and the top ten hold less than 2.5%. The source material was PBMCs. These TCRs come from a young woman in good health and CMV-seronegative.

The rearrangement links TRBV27 to TRBJ2-7; 10 bases line up with TRBD2. Trimming removed 5 bases from V and 3 bases from J; junction bases left unmatched: 10. The V gene's germline CDR1 is MNHEY and CDR2 SMNVEV (reference sequence). The CDR3 is 16 amino acids. The chain's CDR3 is CASSRKESGGGYEQYF. The CDR3 DNA follows: TGTGCCAGCAGTCGAAAGGAAAGCGGGGGGGGCTACGAGCAGTACTTC.

In its sample, this clone was seen once. The chain couples TRBV2 to TRBJ1-5; D unresolved. Trimming took 8 bases from V and 2 from J, leaving 7 bases between them. CDR1 and CDR2 (germline): SNHLY, FYNNEI. The CDR3 consists of 12 residues. Here the CDR3 DNA reads TGTGCCAGCTCTCAGGGCAATCAGCCCCAGCATTTT. Translating gives CASSQGNQPQHF.

This clone was detected only a few times. The rearrangement joins TRBV4-1 to TRBJ1-1; 8 nucleotides align to TRBD1. The germline gives CDR1 MGHRA, CDR2 YSYEKL. The J segment lost 2 bases and the V segment lost 7 bases, leaving 6 bases of the junction unmatched. CDR3 length: 14 residues. DNA for the CDR3: TGCGCCAGCAAGGACAGGGCAAGAAACACTGAAGCTTTCTTT. Its protein product is CASKDRARNTEAFF.

The V and J genes are TRBV7-6 and TRBJ2-5; 8 nucleotides agree with TRBD1. The CDR3 loop spans 15 amino acids. V shed 3 bases and J 3 bases; nucleotides not matched to a gene: 6. Germline values: CDR1 SGHVS, CDR2 FNYEAQ. In DNA form, the CDR3 reads TGTGCCAGCAGCTTTGGACAGGGCGTAAAAGAGACCCAGTACTTC. Translating gives CASSFGQGVKETQYF.

Only one count was recorded for this clone. The chain employs TRBV23-1 and TRBJ1-4, with 8 positions matching TRBD1. TRBV23-1 counts as an open reading frame of uncertain function. Germline trimming cut 8 bases from V and 8 bases from J; bases unmatched to any gene: 10. This CDR3 has 14 residues. CDR3 sequence: CASQQDRVGEKLFF. The CDR3 coding sequence is TGCGCCAGCCAACAGGACAGGGTTGGGGAAAAACTGTTTTTT.

The chain joins TRBV9 to TRBJ2-7; tentative D call: TRBD2 (6 bases). The germline gives CDR1 SGDLS, CDR2 YYNGEE. Between the trimmed V and J ends, which lost 0 bases and 6 bases, there was a span of 10 bases. This CDR3 contains 13 residues. The CDR3 here is CASSVDTGVEQYF. The CDR3 DNA reads as TGTGCCAGCAGCGTAGACACGGGGGTCGAGCAGTACTTC.

The V gene is TRBV18, the J gene TRBJ1-2, with 9 bases that match TRBD1. J gave up 8 bases and V 2 bases, and 6 bases lay outside the gene matches. The CDR3 length is 14 residues. Germline V CDR1 and CDR2: KGHSH, LQKENI. The CDR3 DNA reads TGTGCCAGCTCACCAGAAGGGACAGGGCTCGGCTACACCTTC. It codes for CASSPEGTGLGYTF.

CDR3 sequence: CSVDSGTDTQYF. In DNA form, the CDR3 reads TGCAGCGTCGACAGTGGCACAGATACGCAGTATTTT. This chain uses TRBV29-1 with TRBJ2-3, with D maybe TRBD1 (5 bases). The CDR3 contains 12 residues. Trimming cost V 6 bases and J 1 base, with 8 bases left between them. The germline V gene has CDR1 SQVTM and CDR2 ANQGSEA.

The V gene is TRBV7-9, the J gene TRBJ2-7; tentatively, D is TRBD1 (6 bases). The V and J ends lost 5 bases and 12 bases respectively, with 11 bases between them. Germline CDR1 SEHNR, CDR2 FQNEAQ (reference sequence). The CDR3 covers 10 residues. The CDR3 bases are TGTGCCAGCAGCGGGGGCAAGCGGTACTTC. Protein: CASSGGKRYF.

As for this clone: Other nucleotide sequences in the sample specify the same CDR3. This chain joins TRBV9 and TRBJ2-1; the match to TRBD1 covers 8 bases. Germline V gene sequence: CDR1 SGDLS, CDR2 YYNGEE. CDR3 size: 15 residues. Germline trimming cut 2 bases from V and 1 base from J; bases unmatched to any gene: 2. CDR3 sequence reads: CASSVTGGSYNEQFF. The CDR3 DNA reads TGTGCCAGCAGCGTTACAGGGGGTTCCTACAATGAGCAGTTCTTC.

The rearrangement joins TRBV5-6 to TRBJ1-3, with 10 bases identical to TRBD1. J lost 0 bases, V lost 5 bases, and 8 bases had no gene match. Germline values: CDR1 SGHDT, CDR2 YYEEEE. CDR3 length equals 17 residues. The CDR3 reads CASSFGTGVFSGNTIYF. The CDR3 DNA follows: TGTGCCAGCAGTTTCGGGACAGGGGTCTTCTCTGGAAACACCATATATTTT.

The chain couples TRBV9 to TRBJ2-1; D unresolved. Germline CDR1 and CDR2: SGDLS and YYNGEE. CDR3 length: 14 amino acids. Trimming shortened V by 3 bases and J by 4 bases, and 11 bases separated the two germline ends. DNA of the CDR3: TGTGCCAGCAGCGATCCCTCCGGGTACAATGAGCAGTTCTTC. Its translation is CASSDPSGYNEQFF. The full variable domain, completed using reference TRBV9 and TRBJ2-1, is DSGVTQTPKHLITATGQRVTLRCSPRSGDLSVYWYQQSLDQGLQFLIQYYNGEERAKGNILERFSAQQFPDLHSELNLSSLELGDSALYFCASSDPSGYNEQFFGPGTRLTVL.

This clone was counted only a few times. The genes are TRBV2 and TRBJ2-3, with 10 bases identical to TRBD2. This CDR3 contains 16 residues. The J segment lost 2 bases and the V segment lost 7 bases, leaving 9 bases of the junction unmatched. Germline CDR1 is SNHLY and CDR2 is FYNNEI. CDR3: CASKRSGGTYTDTQYF. CDR3 nucleotides: TGTGCCAGCAAACGTAGCGGGGGGACCTACACAGATACGCAGTATTTT.

The rearrangement links TRBV5-1 to TRBJ1-2; D is unresolved. The CDR3 runs to 14 residues. With 2 bases removed from V and 2 bases from J, the gap between germline ends came to 10 bases. Germline lookup yields CDR1 SGHRS and CDR2 YFSETQ. As DNA, the CDR3 is TGCGCCAGCAGCTTACAGCCAGAGAACTATGGCTACACCTTC. It is translated as CASSLQPENYGYTF.

On this clone: Other nucleotide sequences in the sample specify the same CDR3. The genes are TRBV2 and TRBJ1-6, with 7 positions matching TRBD1. Germline CDR1 reads SNHLY; CDR2 reads FYNNEI. The CDR3 loop spans 14 amino acids. V trimming: 8 bases; J trimming: 4 bases; junction bases outside the gene matches: 5. CDR3: CASGTANYNSPLHF. The DNA for the CDR3 is TGTGCCAGCGGGACAGCCAATTATAATTCACCCCTCCACTTT.

This clone was found once. CDR3 loop: CASSLGTGKNEKLFF. Here the CDR3 DNA reads TGCGCCAGCAGCTTGGGGACAGGCAAAAATGAAAAACTGTTTTTT. The chain recombines TRBV5-1 with TRBJ1-4, with 7 bases matching TRBD1. After removal of 0 bases from V and 5 bases from J, the junction contained 4 bases not matched to a gene. The germline gives CDR1 SGHRS, CDR2 YFSETQ. There are 15 residues in the CDR3.

In this sample, this clone turned up once. This chain uses TRBV4-1 with TRBJ2-7; 9 nucleotides line up with TRBD2. The V gene's germline CDR1 is MGHRA and CDR2 YSYEKL. The J segment lost 1 base and the V segment lost 0 bases, leaving 7 bases of the junction unmatched. CDR3 length: 17 residues. CDR3 residues: CASSQELSGGRSYEQYF. The CDR3 DNA sequence: TGCGCCAGCAGCCAAGAGCTAAGCGGGGGGCGTTCCTACGAGCAGTACTTC.

The chain is built from TRBV10-1 and TRBJ2-7; 11 nucleotides align to TRBD1. Germline CDR1 is WNHNN and CDR2 is SYGVQD (reference sequence). The CDR3 runs to 17 residues. Trimming at V came to 2 bases and at J to 6 bases, leaving 12 bases not matched to a gene. CDR3 protein: CASSEPLGGDRGGEQYF. The CDR3 coding sequence is TGCGCCAGCAGTGAGCCGCTGGGGGGGGACAGGGGGGGCGAGCAGTACTTC.

Comment on this clone: One end of the junction does not line up with germline, which may come from a read error. The chain uses TRBV7-9 and TRBJ1-3, with 11 positions matching TRBD1. The length of the CDR3 is 16 residues. In germline, CDR1 is SEHNR, CDR2 FQNEAQ (reference sequence). CDR3 residues: CSSSLGQGAPGNTIYF. The CDR3 DNA reads as TGTTCCAGCAGCTTAGGACAGGGGGCTCCTGGAAACACCATATATTTT.

The chain joins TRBV6-6 to TRBJ2-5; D remains ambiguous. The J call is doubtful: the DNA matches TRBJ2-7 better. CDR1 and CDR2 (germline): MNHNY, SVGAGI (reference sequence). The CDR3 sequence is 15 residues long. CDR3 residues: CASSYSFGRSYEQYF. CDR3 sequence (DNA): TGTGCCAGCAGTTACTCATTTGGCAGGTCCTACGAGCAGTACTTC.

V gene TRBV5-1 combines with J gene TRBJ2-2; 9 bases line up with TRBD1. Germline V CDR1 and CDR2: SGHRS, YFSETQ. The J segment lost 6 bases and the V segment lost 0 bases, leaving 15 bases of the junction unmatched. CDR3 size: 19 residues. The CDR3 loop reads CASSLGDREWTLVAGELFF. CDR3 sequence (DNA): TGCGCCAGCAGCTTGGGGGACAGGGAGTGGACCCTTGTCGCCGGGGAGCTGTTTTTT.

This rearrangement joins TRBV7-9 to TRBJ1-1; D is ambiguous. V dropped 1 base and J dropped 5 bases, with 14 bases sitting between them. This CDR3 is 15 amino acids long. Germline values: CDR1 SEHNR, CDR2 FQNEAQ (reference sequence). CDR3 region: CASSLGDPEVTEAFF. The CDR3 DNA reads TGTGCCAGCAGCTTAGGTGATCCGGAGGTAACTGAAGCTTTCTTT.

CDR3 sequence reads: CASSSKGQGGTEAFF. The DNA for the CDR3 is TGCGCCAGCAGCTCTAAGGGACAGGGTGGCACTGAAGCTTTCTTT. V usage is TRBV5-1 and J usage is TRBJ1-1; 9 bases match TRBD1. With 3 bases clipped from V and 4 bases from J, the junction kept 7 bases outside the gene matches. This CDR3 is 15 amino acids long. CDR1 and CDR2 from the germline V gene are SGHRS and YFSETQ.

The chain employs TRBV7-6 and TRBJ2-5, with TRBD2 matching over 10 bases. CDR3 length: 15 amino acids. CDR1 and CDR2 (germline): SGHVS, FNYEAQ. Trimming removed 1 base from V and 4 bases from J; junction bases left unmatched: 3. The CDR3 here is CASSLVLAGGETQYF. The CDR3 region has the DNA TGTGCCAGCAGCTTAGTTTTAGCGGGAGGAGAGACCCAGTACTTC.

CDR3 protein: CASSLSPPEQYF. The CDR3 nucleotides read TGTGCCAGCAGCTTAAGCCCCCCCGAGCAGTACTTC. The rearrangement joins TRBV11-2 to TRBJ2-7; no clear D. The germline CDR1 and CDR2 sequences are SGHAT and FQNNGV. V lost 2 bases and J 6 bases, leaving 8 bases between the germline ends. The CDR3 has 12 residues.

This chain uses TRBV6-5 with TRBJ1-5; TRBD1 matches 7 bases. CDR1 and CDR2 (germline): MNHEY, SVGAGI. V dropped 5 bases and J dropped 5; count of bases not matched to a gene: 9. This CDR3 is built from 15 residues. CDR3 nucleotide sequence: TGTGCCAGCAGTCCCCACAGGGGAGACTATCAGCCCCAGCATTTT. It specifies CASSPHRGDYQPQHF.

CDR3 region: CASSESGLAGAYEQYF. CDR3 nucleotide sequence: TGCGCCAGCAGTGAGTCCGGTCTAGCGGGGGCCTACGAGCAGTACTTC. The chain is built from TRBV10-1 and TRBJ2-7, with 10 bases that match TRBD2. V lost 0 bases and J lost 2; bases outside the gene matches: 4. The CDR3 contains 16 residues. The germline gives CDR1 WNHNN, CDR2 SYGVQD (reference sequence).

The chain carries TRBV6-1 and TRBJ2-7; tentatively, D is TRBD2 (5 bases). The germline V gene encodes CDR1 MNHNS and CDR2 SASEGT. Trimming took off 6 bases at V and 4 bases at J, with 10 bases between the two ends. The length of the CDR3 is 12 residues. The CDR3, as DNA: TGTGCCAGCAGGCGCCGAGGGTACGAGCAGTACTTC. Translating it yields CASRRRGYEQYF.

To note about this clone: The junction differs from germline at one of its ends, possibly a read error. The chain joins TRBV5-1 to TRBJ2-5; possible D gene TRBD2, 7 bases. The germline CDR1 and CDR2 sequences are SGHRS and YFSETQ. The CDR3 length is 15 residues. CDR3 in DNA: TGCGCCAGCAACTTGAGGGGGGGCTACCAAGAGACCCAGTACTTC. Amino acid sequence: CASNLRGGYQETQYF.